A single sample is the source of the 19 T cell receptor beta chains below, sequenced in a study of T cell repertoires in cytomegalovirus infection. TCRdb fed the reads into MiXCR, producing one record per CDR3 protein. The sample lists about 500,000 distinct CDR3 sequences, more than 30% seen once, with roughly 16% in the top ten. Their antigen targets remain unknown. This material consisted of cultured PBMCs, taken from culture after CMV antigen stimulation. The receptors originated from a human donor in good health (CMV status not recorded). Some clones in this sample may be carry-over from other donors' samples.

The chain has TRBV12-3 or TRBV12-4 and TRBJ2-2; possibly TRBD2 for D (5 bases). V lost 1 base, J lost 6 bases, and 18 bases lay in between. The CDR3 covers 17 residues. The CDR3 DNA sequence: TGTGCCAGCAGTTTAGTTGTATCGGGGTTGAGGGCCGGGGAGCTGTTTTTT. Translating it yields CASSLVVSGLRAGELFF.

This clonotype has a single count. Here the CDR3 reads CASSSLAGDKDTQYF. The CDR3 nucleotides read TGTGCCAGCAGCTCCCTGGCGGGAGACAAAGATACGCAGTATTTT. The chain joins TRBV7-9 to TRBJ2-3, with 7 bases aligning to TRBD2. Trimming took 4 bases from V and 5 from J; bases not matched to a gene: 9. The CDR3 contains 15 residues. Per the germline V gene, CDR1 is SEHNR and CDR2 is FQNEAQ (reference sequence).

This clonotype appeared many times. This chain uses TRBV7-2 with TRBJ2-3, with 16 bases that match TRBD2. CDR3 length equals 16 residues. The germline V gene has CDR1 SGHTA and CDR2 FQGNSA. J was trimmed by 4 bases and V by 5 bases; bases with no gene match: 3. CDR3 amino acids: CASSTGLAGGPDTQYF. The DNA for the CDR3 is TGTGCCAGCAGCACGGGACTAGCGGGAGGGCCAGATACGCAGTATTTT.

The gene calls are TRBV27 and TRBJ2-6; D uncertain. The V end was cut by 6 bases, the J end by 4 bases, with 10 bases between. Germline V CDR1 and CDR2: MNHEY, SMNVEV (reference sequence). CDR3 size: 14 residues. CDR3 nucleotides: TGTGCCAGCAGATCTCCTGGGGGGGCCAACGTCCTGACTTTC. Amino acid sequence: CASRSPGGANVLTF.

V usage is TRBV27 and J usage is TRBJ2-1, with D perhaps given as TRBD1 or TRBD2 (6 bases each). V gave up 4 bases and J gave up 3 bases, with 13 bases separating them. Germline V gives CDR1 MNHEY, CDR2 SMNVEV (reference sequence). This CDR3 has 15 residues. The CDR3 DNA follows: TGTGCCAGCAGTTGGATCGAGGGGGGCTACAATGAGCAGTTCTTC. Residues: CASSWIEGGYNEQFF.

The gene calls are TRBV6-1 and TRBJ1-1, with D perhaps matching TRBD1 (5 bases). Trimming pared 7 bases from V and 1 base from J, leaving 10 bases between. The germline V gene has CDR1 MNHNS and CDR2 SASEGT. The CDR3 is made up of 13 amino acids. The CDR3 here is CASNNGQNTEAFF. CDR3 in DNA: TGTGCCAGCAATAATGGACAGAACACTGAAGCTTTCTTT.

The gene calls are TRBV7-8 and TRBJ1-5; D remains unclear. CDR1 and CDR2 (germline): SGHVS, FQNEAQ. CDR3 length: 13 residues. Trimming removed 1 base from V and 6 bases from J, with 7 bases in between. CDR3 DNA sequence: TGTGCCAGCAGCTTAGGTAGCGCTCAGCCCCAGCATTTT. It yields the protein CASSLGSAQPQHF.

The CDR3 spells CASGQAGSGELFF. CDR3 nucleotide sequence: TGTGCTAGTGGACAAGCGGGATCCGGGGAGCTGTTTTTT. V and J are TRBV12-5 and TRBJ2-2, with TRBD2 matching 7 bases. The germline gives CDR1 LGHNT, CDR2 FRNRAP. The ends lost 6 bases at V and 6 bases at J; junction bases unmatched: 4. The length of the CDR3 is 13 residues.

This clonotype was found a few times. The chain carries TRBV18 and TRBJ1-6; D unclear. This CDR3 has 15 amino acids. V was pared by 2 bases and J by 6 bases, with 11 bases between. Germline V CDR1 and CDR2: KGHSH, LQKENI. The CDR3 region has the DNA TGTGCCAGCTCACCAGAAGGACGGACTAATTCACCCCTCCACTTT. Amino acid sequence: CASSPEGRTNSPLHF.

The V gene is TRBV6-5, the J gene TRBJ2-3; D ambiguous. Germline CDR1 is MNHEY and CDR2 is SVGAGI. V shed 6 bases and J shed 1 base, with 8 bases lying between them. The CDR3 extends over 13 amino acids. CDR3 residues: CASRDLGTDTQYF. The CDR3 DNA sequence: TGTGCCAGCAGGGACCTGGGCACAGATACGCAGTATTTT.

The chain is built from TRBV6-6 and TRBJ2-7, with a tentative D call TRBD1 (7 bases). CDR1 is MNHNY, CDR2 SVGAGI, per germline (reference sequence). The CDR3 is 13 amino acids. V was clipped by 11 bases and J by 5 bases, with 19 bases between them. The CDR3 nucleotides read TGTGCCGGGAAGACAGGGACTGCAGACGAGCAGTACTTC. It is translated as CAGKTGTADEQYF.

CDR3 in amino acids: CASSQLNFRHNEQFF. In DNA form, the CDR3 reads TGTGCCAGCAGTCAACTAAACTTTCGACACAATGAGCAGTTCTTC. The chain combines TRBV12-3 or TRBV12-4 with TRBJ2-1; D is unclear. The V end lost 5 bases, the J end lost 5 bases, and 16 bases lay between the germline ends. The length of the CDR3 is 15 residues.

The genes are TRBV10-3 and TRBJ1-4; D gene uncertain. V shed 0 bases and J shed 11 bases, with 10 bases lying between them. Germline CDR1 and CDR2: ENHRY and SYGVKD. This CDR3 has 13 residues. DNA of the CDR3: TGTGCCATCAGTGAGTCTGGTGGGCAGAAACTGTTTTTT. It is translated as CAISESGGQKLFF.

The rearrangement joins TRBV4-1 to TRBJ2-5; D may match TRBD1 or TRBD2 (6 bases each). The CDR3 has 16 residues. Per the germline V gene, CDR1 is MGHRA and CDR2 is YSYEKL. Trimming stripped 2 bases from V and 6 bases from J, with 19 bases between. CDR3 coding DNA: TGCGCCAGCAGCCAATACGATGGGGGGCGCAGACAGACCCAGTACTTC. Its translation: CASSQYDGGRRQTQYF.

This clonotype was counted at least ten times. The V call is TRBV7-2, the J call TRBJ2-6; no clear D gene. The CDR3 length is 14 residues. Germline CDR1 is SGHTA and CDR2 is FQGNSA. With 4 bases removed from V and 4 bases from J, the gap between germline ends came to 8 bases. The CDR3 coding sequence is TGTGCCAGCAGCTCGGGTCAAGGGGCCAACGTCCTGACTTTC. Its translation: CASSSGQGANVLTF.

This clonotype has at least ten counts. The rearrangement links TRBV27 to TRBJ1-4, with D tentatively TRBD1 (5 bases). CDR1 is MNHEY and CDR2 is SMNVEV in the germline V gene (reference sequence). V lost 0 bases and J lost 8, with 19 bases in between. This CDR3 has 17 amino acids. CDR3 sequence reads: CASSLSRGSRDGEKLFF. The CDR3 DNA reads TGTGCCAGCAGTTTATCCCGGGGTTCAAGGGACGGGGAAAAACTGTTTTTT.

The rearrangement joins TRBV7-8 to TRBJ2-7, with 9 bases aligning to TRBD1. Germline CDR1 reads SGHVS; CDR2 reads FQNEAQ. V shed 4 bases, J shed 7 bases, and the junction held 8 bases outside the gene matches. This CDR3 is built from 14 residues. The CDR3 sequence: CASSSRTGAKEQYV. The CDR3 nucleotides read TGTGCCAGCAGCTCACGGACAGGGGCGAAAGAGCAGTACGTC.

The chain is built from TRBV27 and TRBJ2-7; TRBD1 aligns across 12 bases. Trimming took 4 bases from V and 6 from J; bases not matched to a gene: 4. The CDR3 runs to 14 residues. Germline assignment: CDR1 MNHEY and CDR2 SMNVEV (reference sequence). DNA for the CDR3: TGTGCCAGCAGTTCCCGGGACAGGGGGCCCGAGCAGTACTTC. Translating it yields CASSSRDRGPEQYF.

The rearrangement uses TRBV24-1 and TRBJ2-1; 8 bases are a match to TRBD2. The CDR3 runs to 14 residues. CDR1 and CDR2 (germline): KGHDR, SFDVKD. V lost 10 bases, J lost 4 bases, and 8 bases stayed unmatched. The CDR3 DNA follows: TGTGCCACAGGACGGGGGGGGGGTTACAATGAGCAGTTCTTC. This gives the protein CATGRGGGYNEQFF.